Below are 21 T cell receptor beta chains sequenced from a single sample in a study of blood T cell repertoires in COVID-19 (dated by TCRdb to 2020 to 2021). Libraries came from the immunoSEQ multiplex PCR assay. TCRdb's version of the immuneACCESS table is confined to in-frame rearrangements and falls short of the full clone set. An unresolved V gene accounts for under half of the shortfall where checked; the remainder is of unknown origin. This sample gives about 110,000 clones in total; approximately 70% of them show up just once. The ten largest clones represent less than 2% of the sample. Sequencing was done on a sample of peripheral blood. The receptors shown here come from a woman between 40 and 50 years old with acute or convalescent COVID-19.

The chain uses TRBV5-1 and TRBJ1-6; 7 bases line up with TRBD1. Germline-derived CDR1 and CDR2 are SGHRS and YFSETQ. With 2 bases clipped from V and 7 bases from J, the junction kept 3 bases outside the gene matches. CDR3 length: 14 residues. DNA of the CDR3: TGCGCCAGCAGCTTTGGACAGGAAAATTCACCCCTCCACTTT. It encodes CASSFGQENSPLHF.

CDR3 DNA: TGTGCCAGCAGTGGGACAGGGGGCCTATTTGGAAACACCATATATTTT. This gives the protein CASSGTGGLFGNTIYF. The V and J genes are TRBV2 and TRBJ1-3; 11 bases are a match to TRBD1. V was pared by 4 bases and J by 3 bases, with 5 bases of the junction left unmatched. The CDR3 totals 16 residues. In germline, CDR1 is SNHLY, CDR2 FYNNEI.

In this sample, this clone turned up a few times. The chain links TRBV29-1 to TRBJ2-7; 11 bases fit TRBD1. The CDR3 loop spans 14 amino acids. The V gene's germline CDR1 is SQVTM and CDR2 ANQGSEA. V shed 6 bases, J shed 3 bases, and the junction held 7 bases outside the gene matches. The CDR3 reads CSVGGQGANYEQYF. The CDR3 DNA sequence: TGCAGCGTGGGAGGACAGGGGGCTAACTACGAGCAGTACTTC.

The rearrangement joins TRBV5-1 to TRBJ2-6, with TRBD1 as a possible D gene (5 bases). There are 18 residues in the CDR3. With 3 bases removed from V and 0 bases from J, the gap between germline ends came to 16 bases. Germline V gives CDR1 SGHRS, CDR2 YFSETQ. This chain's CDR3 is CASSSNTGRGSGANVLTF. In nucleotides, the CDR3 is TGCGCCAGCAGCTCAAACACAGGAAGGGGCTCTGGGGCCAACGTCCTGACTTTC.

This chain uses TRBV3-1 (or the pseudogene TRBV3-2) with TRBJ1-6; 8 nucleotides match TRBD1. The CDR3 spans 20 residues. Germline trimming cut 2 bases from V and 0 bases from J; bases unmatched to any gene: 12. Germline V CDR1 and CDR2: LGHDT, YNNKEL (reference sequence). CDR3 amino acids: CASSQPGQGAGSSYNSPLHF. The CDR3 DNA is TGTGCCAGCAGCCAACCAGGCCAGGGGGCCGGTAGCTCCTATAATTCACCCCTCCACTTT.

This clone was recorded a few times. The chain joins TRBV3-1 (or the pseudogene TRBV3-2) to TRBJ2-1, with D maybe TRBD1 (5 bases). Germline CDR1 reads LGHDT; CDR2 reads YNNKEL (reference sequence). Trimming took 1 base from V and 7 from J, leaving 17 bases between them. The CDR3 contains 16 residues. This CDR3 is CASSQVVREKGNEQFF. Here the CDR3 DNA reads TGTGCCAGCAGCCAAGTGGTCAGGGAAAAGGGGAATGAGCAGTTCTTC.

The J gene is TRBJ2-7, the V gene TRBV30; no reliable D call. Between the trimmed V and J ends, which lost 3 bases and 1 base, there was a span of 22 bases. Germline V gene data show CDR1 as GTSNPN and CDR2 as SVGIG (reference sequence). This CDR3 comprises 17 residues. CDR3 loop: CAWRPPPVSRTSYEQYF. The CDR3 region has the DNA TGTGCCTGGAGGCCTCCTCCGGTCTCTCGCACTTCCTACGAGCAGTACTTC.

The chain links TRBV6-5 to TRBJ2-7; TRBD2 might be the D (5 bases). There are 15 residues in the CDR3. Germline values: CDR1 MNHEY, CDR2 SVGAGI. Trimming pared 0 bases from V and 0 bases from J, leaving 9 bases between. The chain's CDR3 is CASSYSRGSSYEQYF. The CDR3 DNA reads TGTGCCAGCAGTTACTCGAGAGGGTCCTCCTACGAGCAGTACTTC.

This clone was recorded only once. V is TRBV5-5 and J is TRBJ2-7, with 9 positions matching TRBD1. Germline trimming cut 2 bases from V and 0 bases from J; bases unmatched to any gene: 6. This CDR3 is built from 16 residues. Germline CDR1 reads SGHKS; CDR2 reads YYEKEE (reference sequence). The DNA for the CDR3 is TGTGCCAGCAGCTTTGGCCAGGGACAGGGCTCCTACGAGCAGTACTTC. It is translated as CASSFGQGQGSYEQYF. The variable domain in full, with the rest retrieved from reference TRBV5-5 and TRBJ2-7, is DAGVTQSPTHLIKTRGQQVTLRCSPISGHKSVSWYQQVLGQGPQFIFQYYEKEERGRGNFPDRFSARQFPNYSSELNVNALLLGDSALYLCASSFGQGQGSYEQYFGPGTRLTVT.

This chain joins TRBV6-4 and TRBJ1-5, with TRBD1 identical over 8 bases. Germline loops: CDR1 MRHNA, CDR2 SNTAGT. CDR3 length: 13 residues. After removal of 6 bases from V and 5 bases from J, the junction contained 3 bases not matched to a gene. The CDR3 loop reads CASSAGGHQPQHF. For the CDR3, the DNA is TGTGCCAGCAGCGCAGGGGGCCATCAGCCCCAGCATTTT.

The rearrangement uses TRBV6-5 and TRBJ1-6; 8 positions agree with TRBD1. The CDR3 length is 15 residues. The trim removed 7 bases at V and 7 bases at J, leaving 9 bases unmatched. CDR1 and CDR2 from the germline V gene are MNHEY and SVGAGI. CDR3 in amino acids: CASKPGTGLNSPLHF. The CDR3 bases are TGTGCCAGCAAACCCGGGACAGGACTAAATTCACCCCTCCACTTT.

The CDR3 region is CASRDRASSGNTIYF. CDR3 DNA: TGTGCCAGCAGGGACAGGGCCAGCTCTGGAAACACCATATATTTT. The V and J genes are TRBV6-5 and TRBJ1-3, with 8 bases aligning to TRBD1. V was clipped by 6 bases and J by 0 bases; unmatched bases: 4. CDR3 length: 15 amino acids. Germline-derived CDR1 and CDR2 are MNHEY and SVGAGI.

In this sample, this clone turned up once. This rearrangement joins TRBV11-2 to TRBJ2-7, with D tentatively TRBD2 (5 bases). Germline loops: CDR1 SGHAT, CDR2 FQNNGV. Deletions cut 3 bases from V and 4 bases from J, with 13 bases between. The CDR3 loop spans 14 amino acids. This chain's CDR3 is CASSFDLRGYEQYF. The DNA for the CDR3 is TGTGCCAGCAGCTTCGATCTCAGAGGGTACGAGCAGTACTTC.

This sequence joins TRBV15 and TRBJ2-7; TRBD1 matches 9 bases. From germline, CDR1 is LNHNV and CDR2 YYDKDF (reference sequence). The junction had 9 bases not matched to a gene; V was cut back by 5 bases and J by 4 bases. The CDR3 length is 15 residues. In nucleotides, the CDR3 is TGTGCCACCAGCGGCGCCGGGACAGGGATGTACGAGCAGTACTTC. Protein sequence: CATSGAGTGMYEQYF.

CDR3 sequence reads: CASSSPGTSGEQYF. CDR3 nucleotides: TGTGCCAGCAGCTCCCCCGGGACTTCGGGCGAGCAGTACTTC. V usage is TRBV7-9 and J usage is TRBJ2-7; D is possibly TRBD2 (6 bases). The CDR3 spans 14 residues. The germline V and J ends were trimmed by 4 bases and 6 bases, with 16 bases remaining between them. The germline gives CDR1 SEHNR, CDR2 FQNEAQ (reference sequence).

This chain's CDR3 is CASSQPIQAFDLTF. CDR3 DNA: TGTGCCAGCAGCCAACCAATACAGGCTTTTGACCTGACTTTC. The rearrangement uses TRBV11-2 and TRBJ2-6; tentatively, D is TRBD1 (5 bases). Germline lookup yields CDR1 SGHAT and CDR2 FQNNGV. The CDR3 consists of 14 residues. V was clipped by 5 bases and J by 15 bases, with 20 bases between them. The full variable domain, rest sourced from reference TRBV11-2 and TRBJ2-6, is EAGVAQSPRYKIIEKRQSVAFWCNPISGHATLYWYQQILGQGPKLLIQFQNNGVVDDSQLPKDRFSAERLKGVDSTLKIQPAKLEDSAVYLCASSQPIQAFDLTFGAGSRLTVL.

The CDR3: CASSLGLAGGVGETQYF. As DNA, the CDR3 is TGTGCCAGCAGCTTGGGACTAGCGGGGGGAGTGGGAGAGACCCAGTACTTC. The genes are TRBV5-4 and TRBJ2-5; 13 nucleotides agree with TRBD2. The V and J ends lost 0 bases and 4 bases, in that order; junction bases with no gene match: 6. Germline V lookup: CDR1 SGHNT, CDR2 YYREEE (reference sequence). This CDR3 is built from 17 residues. Full variable domain (outside the CDR3, taken from reference TRBV5-4 and TRBJ2-5): ETGVTQSPTHLIKTRGQQVTLRCSSQSGHNTVSWYQQALGQGPQFIFQYYREEENGRGNFPPRFSGLQFPNYSSELNVNALELDDSALYLCASSLGLAGGVGETQYFGPGTRLLVL.

This clone was found many times. V and J are TRBV19 and TRBJ2-1, with a possible D match to TRBD2 (7 bases). V was trimmed by 6 bases and J by 6 bases, leaving 15 bases between them. This CDR3 comprises 14 residues. The germline gives CDR1 LNHDA, CDR2 SQIVND (reference sequence). CDR3 residues: CASRTRGGRNEQFF. The CDR3 DNA sequence: TGTGCCAGTAGGACTAGGGGGGGCCGCAATGAGCAGTTCTTC.

This chain joins TRBV28 and TRBJ1-5; 8 bases are shared with TRBD1. Germline V gene lookup returns CDR1 MDHEN and CDR2 SYDVKM. With 5 bases clipped from V and 4 bases from J, the junction kept 4 bases outside the gene matches. The CDR3 runs 14 residues. CDR3 in amino acids: CASSPDRANQPQHF. In nucleotides, the CDR3 is TGTGCCAGCAGTCCGGACAGGGCGAATCAGCCCCAGCATTTT.

The rearrangement uses TRBV27 and TRBJ1-5; weak D call: TRBD1 (6 bases). CDR1 MNHEY and CDR2 SMNVEV come from the germline V gene (reference sequence). V was clipped by 7 bases and J by 7 bases, with 14 bases between them. This CDR3 has 13 residues. Here the CDR3 DNA reads TGTGCCAGCACCACAGGGTTTCGACAGCCCCAGCATTTT. It specifies CASTTGFRQPQHF.

This clone was observed once. The chain uses TRBV6-5 and TRBJ2-2, with unresolved D. V lost 4 bases and J lost 5, with 5 bases in between. The germline CDR1 and CDR2 sequences are MNHEY and SVGAGI. This CDR3 spans 12 amino acids. CDR3 sequence reads: CASSLRTGELFF. CDR3 DNA: TGTGCCAGCAGTTTGCGTACCGGGGAGCTGTTTTTT.